The rows below give T cell receptor beta chains drawn from one sample of a study of post-analysis software for immune sequencing data. Via MiXCR, TCRdb re-called the PCR reads, giving one row per CDR3 protein. The sample lists roughly 800,000 distinct CDR3 sequences, approximately 44% occurring once. Sequencing was carried out using blood. The receptors stem from a girl between 5 and 17 years old with multiple sclerosis. Both conserved end residues are part of each CDR3. Fields, in order: clone size, V gene, J gene, D gene, CDR3 protein, CDR3 DNA. A D gene is named only where the DNA matches it firmly. Expanded clones get a size class; other rows say once, few or many, or leave the size out.

.	TRBV6-1	TRBJ2-3	TRBD2	CASSPPSAAGGSDTQYF	TGTGCCAGCAGCCCCCCATCCGCGGCGGGAGGGTCAGATACGCAGTATTTT
few	TRBV6-6	TRBJ2-5	.	CASSGHPQETQYF	TGTGCCAGCTCCGGACACCCCCAAGAGACCCAGTACTTC
few	TRBV4-1	TRBJ2-1	TRBD2	CASSQESMGLAGVFDEQFF	TGCGCCAGCAGCCAAGAATCGATGGGGCTAGCGGGAGTGTTTGATGAGCAGTTCTTC
few	TRBV30	TRBJ2-7	.	CAWSVYGAYEQYF	TGTGCCTGGAGTGTATATGGAGCCTACGAGCAGTACTTC
once	TRBV15	TRBJ1-6	.	CATSRDAADNSPLHF	TGTGCCACCAGCAGAGATGCGGCGGACAATTCACCCCTCCACTTT
once	TRBV7-9	TRBJ1-4	.	CASSPTGTATEKLFF	TGTGCCAGCAGCCCTACCGGGACGGCGACCGAAAAACTGTTTTTT
many	TRBV5-1	TRBJ2-7	.	CASSPGRQYF	TGCGCCAGCAGCCCCGGACGGCAGTACTTC
few	TRBV20-1	TRBJ2-3	.	CSARKGLRGSTDTQYF	TGCAGTGCTAGGAAGGGGCTGCGCGGAAGCACAGATACGCAGTATTTT
.	TRBV7-9	TRBJ2-5	.	CASSLAKGGGETQYF	TGTGCCAGCAGCTTAGCGAAAGGAGGCGGAGAGACCCAGTACTTC
few	TRBV15	TRBJ2-7	.	CATSPGLDYEQYF	TGTGCCACCAGCCCGGGACTCGACTACGAGCAGTACTTC
.	TRBV6-1	TRBJ2-7	.	CASRDSIYEQYF	TGTGCCAGCAGGGACTCCATTTACGAGCAGTACTTC
.	TRBV12-3/TRBV12-4	TRBJ2-3	TRBD2	CASSGSGLAASTQYF	TGTGCCAGCAGTGGCTCGGGACTAGCGGCAAGTACGCAGTATTTT
.	TRBV5-5	TRBJ2-3	.	CASSLSDSSTDTQYF	TGTGCCAGCAGCCTATCGGACAGTAGCACAGATACGCAGTATTTT
.	TRBV28	TRBJ2-7	TRBD1	CASSGEYGTENSYEQYF	TGTGCCAGCAGTGGGGAATACGGGACAGAGAATTCCTACGAGCAGTACTTC
few	TRBV29-1	TRBJ2-1	.	CSVGGRYNEQFF	TGCAGCGTTGGTGGACGCTACAATGAGCAGTTCTTC
few	TRBV20-1	TRBJ2-5	.	CSARALGRVPETQYF	TGCAGTGCTAGAGCTTTAGGCAGGGTCCCAGAGACCCAGTACTTC
.	TRBV6-5	TRBJ1-5	.	CASSPDSDSNQPQHF	TGTGCCAGCAGTCCGGACAGCGATAGCAATCAGCCCCAGCATTTT
.	TRBV28	TRBJ1-2	.	CASRQGINYGYTF	TGTGCCAGCAGACAGGGAATAAACTATGGCTACACCTTC
once	TRBV4-1	TRBJ1-2	.	CASSQDRLYGYTF	TGCGCCAGCAGCCAAGATAGGCTCTATGGCTACACCTTC
.	TRBV20-1	TRBJ2-5	.	CSALNTQETQYF	TGCAGTGCTTTGAACACACAAGAGACCCAGTACTTC
few	TRBV11-3	TRBJ2-5	.	CASSSHPRETQYF	TGTGCCAGCAGCTCCCATCCGCGAGAGACCCAGTACTTC
.	TRBV10-3	TRBJ1-2	.	CAISDGGTYGYTF	TGTGCCATCAGTGACGGGGGGACCTATGGCTACACCTTC
.	TRBV24-1	TRBJ2-1	TRBD2	CATSDHGGWGSGSGSHEQFF	TGTGCCACCAGTGATCACGGGGGTTGGGGGAGCGGGAGTGGGTCCCATGAGCAGTTCTTC
once	TRBV11-3	TRBJ2-7	TRBD2	CASSLGLAGMQYF	TGTGCCAGCAGCTTAGGACTAGCGGGAATGCAGTACTTC
.	TRBV2	TRBJ2-7	TRBD2	CASSEELAYSYEQYF	TGTGCCAGCAGTGAAGAACTAGCGTACTCCTACGAGCAGTACTTC
.	TRBV6-5	TRBJ1-2	.	CASSYDGLIGGYTF	TGTGCCAGCAGTTACGACGGATTAATCGGGGGCTACACCTTC
once	TRBV5-1	TRBJ1-1	.	CASSSDSMMAEAFF	TGCGCCAGCAGCTCGGACAGTATGATGGCTGAAGCTTTCTTT
many	TRBV7-2	TRBJ1-1	.	CASSEQQGTEAFF	TGTGCCAGCAGCGAACAACAGGGAACTGAAGCTTTCTTT
.	TRBV6-1	TRBJ1-3	.	CASRTDTNSGNTIYF	TGTGCCAGCAGGACGGACACCAACTCTGGAAACACCATATATTTT
.	TRBV24-1	TRBJ2-7	.	CATNDSPGRTKQTTRQYF	TGTGCCACCAATGATTCACCGGGACGGACAAAGCAGACTACGAGGCAGTACTTC
few	TRBV15	TRBJ2-5	.	CATAFGREKETQYF	TGTGCCACCGCGTTCGGCCGTGAGAAAGAGACCCAGTACTTC
.	TRBV4-2	TRBJ2-1	TRBD1	CASSHGTGSDEQFF	TGTGCCAGCAGCCATGGGACAGGCAGCGACGAGCAGTTCTTC
.	TRBV12-3/TRBV12-4	TRBJ1-5	.	CASSLTSQPQHF	TGTGCCAGCAGTTTAACGAGTCAGCCCCAGCATTTT
.	TRBV20-1	TRBJ2-1	TRBD2	CSAARLASYNEQFF	TGCAGTGCTGCGCGACTAGCAAGCTACAATGAGCAGTTCTTC
few	TRBV5-1	TRBJ2-1	.	CASSTRPVNEQFF	TGCGCCAGCAGCACGCGTCCCGTCAATGAGCAGTTCTTC
few	TRBV20-1	TRBJ2-7	TRBD2	CSASRTSAEQYF	TGCAGTGCTAGTCGGACTAGCGCCGAGCAGTACTTC
.	TRBV27	TRBJ2-7	TRBD2	CASRTHSGVIYEQYF	TGTGCCAGCAGAACCCATAGCGGGGTAATCTACGAGCAGTACTTC
.	TRBV7-9	TRBJ2-7	.	CASSAPGEPNYEQYF	TGTGCCAGCAGCGCGCCAGGGGAGCCCAACTACGAGCAGTACTTC
.	TRBV2	TRBJ2-3	TRBD2	CASPEGSGKSTDTQYF	TGTGCCAGCCCAGAAGGAAGCGGGAAGAGCACAGATACGCAGTATTTT
.	TRBV4-3	TRBJ2-1	TRBD1	CASSPRTGVYNEQFF	TGCGCCAGCAGCCCGAGGACAGGGGTCTACAATGAGCAGTTCTTC
few	TRBV7-6	TRBJ1-2	.	CASSEQGGYGYTF	TGTGCCAGCAGCGAACAGGGAGGCTATGGCTACACCTTC
few	TRBV18	TRBJ1-1	.	CASSLTDRNTEAFF	TGTGCCAGCTCACTAACTGACAGGAACACTGAAGCTTTCTTT
.	TRBV3-1	TRBJ1-2	.	CASSQLAGELYGYTF	TGTGCCAGCAGCCAATTGGCAGGGGAACTATATGGCTACACCTTC
once	TRBV7-2	TRBJ2-1	TRBD2	CASSSLRGVGEQFF	TGTGCTAGCAGCTCCCTCCGGGGGGTAGGTGAGCAGTTCTTC
few	TRBV12-3/TRBV12-4	TRBJ1-1	.	CASSFHRLDTEAFF	TGTGCCAGCAGTTTTCACAGATTGGACACTGAAGCTTTCTTT
.	TRBV5-6	TRBJ2-1	.	CASRSGWGEQFF	TGTGCCAGCAGAAGCGGCTGGGGTGAGCAGTTCTTC
.	TRBV11-2	TRBJ2-5	TRBD2	CASSLKASGISIETQYF	TGTGCCAGCAGCTTAAAGGCCAGCGGGATCTCCATAGAGACCCAGTACTTC
few	TRBV18	TRBJ2-7	.	CASSPTLSPLNDEQYF	TGTGCCAGCTCACCAACTCTGTCCCCCCTGAACGACGAGCAGTACTTC
few	TRBV29-1	TRBJ2-7	TRBD1	CSVLNRGYEQYF	TGCAGCGTTTTGAACAGGGGCTACGAGCAGTACTTC
.	TRBV6-6	TRBJ1-1	TRBD1	CATDRGRILNGATEAFF	TGTGCCACCGACAGGGGGCGAATTCTGAATGGGGCCACTGAAGCTTTCTTT
few	TRBV7-9	TRBJ2-1	TRBD2	CASSLALAGGGVKFF	TGTGCCAGCAGCTTAGCCTTAGCGGGAGGAGGGGTGAAGTTCTTC
.	TRBV7-2	TRBJ2-1	TRBD2	CASSFDLLAGDYNEQFF	TGTGCCAGCAGCTTCGACCTACTAGCGGGGGACTACAATGAGCAGTTCTTC
.	TRBV7-2	TRBJ2-7	.	CASSLAVLYYEQYF	TGTGCCAGCAGCTTAGCGGTCTTATACTACGAGCAGTACTTC
.	TRBV15	TRBJ2-7	.	CATSSLKGTSPYEQYF	TGTGCCACCAGCAGTCTTAAAGGGACAAGCCCCTACGAGCAGTACTTC
.	TRBV12-3/TRBV12-4	TRBJ2-4	.	CAVPDRLKNIRYF	TGTGCCGTCCCGGATAGACTCAAAAACATTCGGTACTTC
.	TRBV9	TRBJ1-2	.	CASQGWGGYGYTF	TGTGCCAGCCAGGGTTGGGGGGGCTATGGCTACACCTTC
few	TRBV29-1	TRBJ2-1	TRBD2	CSVEGLAGVGEQFF	TGCAGCGTTGAAGGGCTAGCGGGAGTCGGTGAGCAGTTCTTC
.	TRBV6-2/TRBV6-3	TRBJ2-7	.	CASSPFLDSYEQYF	TGTGCCAGCTCCCCCTTCCTTGACTCCTACGAGCAGTACTTC
many	TRBV20-1	TRBJ2-3	TRBD2	CSAPTSGSTDTQYF	TGCAGTGCGCCCACTAGCGGTAGCACAGATACGCAGTATTTT